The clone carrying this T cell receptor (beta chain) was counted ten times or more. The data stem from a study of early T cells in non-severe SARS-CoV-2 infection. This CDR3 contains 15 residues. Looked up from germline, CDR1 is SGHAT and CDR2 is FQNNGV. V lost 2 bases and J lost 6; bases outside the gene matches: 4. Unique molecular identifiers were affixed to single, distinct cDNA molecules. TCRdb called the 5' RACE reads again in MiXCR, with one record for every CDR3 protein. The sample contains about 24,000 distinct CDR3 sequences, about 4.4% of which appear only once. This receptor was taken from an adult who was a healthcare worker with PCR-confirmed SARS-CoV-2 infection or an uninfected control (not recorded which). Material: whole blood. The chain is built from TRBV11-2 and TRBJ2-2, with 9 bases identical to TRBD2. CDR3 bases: TGTGCCAGCAGCTTAATGGCGGGAGGGCCCGGGGAGCTGTTTTTT. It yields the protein CASSLMAGGPGELFF. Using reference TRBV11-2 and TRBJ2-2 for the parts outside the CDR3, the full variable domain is EAGVAQSPRYKIIEKRQSVAFWCNPISGHATLYWYQQILGQGPKLLIQFQNNGVVDDSQLPKDRFSAERLKGVDSTLKIQPAKLEDSAVYLCASSLMAGGPGELFFGEGSRLTVL.